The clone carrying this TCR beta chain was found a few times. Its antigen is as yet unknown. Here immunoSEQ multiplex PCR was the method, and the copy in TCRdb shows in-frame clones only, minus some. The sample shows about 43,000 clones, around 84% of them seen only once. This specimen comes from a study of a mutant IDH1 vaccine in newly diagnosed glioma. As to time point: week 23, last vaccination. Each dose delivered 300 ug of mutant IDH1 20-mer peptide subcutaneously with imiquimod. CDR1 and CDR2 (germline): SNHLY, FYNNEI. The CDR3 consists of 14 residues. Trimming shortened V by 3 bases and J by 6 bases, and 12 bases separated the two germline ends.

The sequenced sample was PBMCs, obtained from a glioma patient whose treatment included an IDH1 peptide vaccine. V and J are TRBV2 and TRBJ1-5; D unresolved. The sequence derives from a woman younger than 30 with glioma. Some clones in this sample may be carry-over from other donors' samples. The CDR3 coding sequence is TGTGCCAGCAGTGAGTCCCTCACAGTTCAGCCCCAGCATTTT. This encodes CASSESLTVQPQHF.